Reported below is one T cell receptor beta chain. The data were taken from a study of T cell changes during pregnancy in multiple sclerosis. V lost 7 bases and J 7 bases, leaving 14 bases between the germline ends. This CDR3 is built from 13 residues. From germline, CDR1 is LNHDA and CDR2 SQIVND (reference sequence). Clones were read by immunoSEQ multiplex PCR, and TCRdb kept only the in-frame ones, dropping some. The data show tens of thousands of clones, 80% to 95% seen once. The sequence came from a female donor with multiple sclerosis, enrolled in a pregnancy study. This sequence joins TRBV19 and TRBJ2-1, with D tentatively TRBD2 (5 bases). The sample consisted of peripheral blood, taken before pregnancy. The CDR3 here is CASKEGVGNEQFF. DNA for the CDR3: TGTGCCAGTAAAGAGGGAGTAGGGAATGAGCAGTTCTTC.